The 21 T cell receptor beta chains presented below share a single source sample, sequenced in a study of T cells expressing NK-cell markers. Following a re-call of the 5' RACE reads, TCRdb has one entry per CDR3 protein and lacks DNA. This sample carries about half a million distinct CDR3 sequences, with roughly 1.4% going to the ten biggest clones. The sequenced material came from blood T cells: a sorted CD56 or NKG2C T cell subset, CD4+ or CD8+ T cells, or bulk PBMC T cells (not recorded which). All receptors come from a woman aged 45 to 65 in good health.

The V and J genes are TRBV5-4 and TRBJ2-2; TCRdb's assignment of TRBD2 cannot be checked, as there is no DNA. CDR1 and CDR2 (germline): SGHNT, YYREEE (reference sequence). This CDR3 contains 17 residues. This chain's CDR3 is CASSFRTGGSNTGELFF.

V is TRBV7-9 and J is TRBJ2-7; there is no DNA to check the TCRdb D call of TRBD2. In germline, CDR1 is SEHNR, CDR2 FQNEAQ (reference sequence). The CDR3 is made up of 13 amino acids. This CDR3 is CASSSLALGEQYF. The variable domain in full, completed from reference TRBV7-9 and TRBJ2-7, reads DTGVSQNPRHKITKRGQNVTFRCDPISEHNRLYWYRQTLGQGPEFLTYFQNEAQLEKSRLLSDRFSAERPKGSFSTLEIQRTEQGDSAMYLCASSSLALGEQYFGPGTRLTVT.

This chain links TRBV11-2 with TRBJ2-2; TCRdb indicates TRBD2, and absent DNA this call remains unverified. This CDR3 has 16 amino acids. CDR1 and CDR2 (germline): SGHAT, FQNNGV. CDR3 protein: CASSSQPTRPSGELFF.

The chain recombines TRBV12-3 or TRBV12-4 with TRBJ1-3. The CDR3 sequence is 14 residues long. The CDR3 protein is CASSPSGSGNTIYF.

The chain is built from TRBV12-3 or TRBV12-4 and TRBJ1-2; TCRdb's D gene call, TRBD1, goes unchecked for lack of DNA. The CDR3 is 13 residues long. The CDR3 is CASSLDRNYGYTF.

This chain uses TRBV4-2 with TRBJ2-6; checking the TCRdb D call of TRBD1 is not possible without DNA. CDR1 LGHNA and CDR2 YNFKEQ come from the germline V gene. The CDR3 is made up of 16 amino acids. CDR3 sequence: CASSWGGPSGANVLTF.

V is TRBV28 and J is TRBJ2-2. The CDR3 is 16 amino acids. Germline lookup yields CDR1 MDHEN and CDR2 SYDVKM. The CDR3: CASSLSQVLNTGELFF. Combining the CDR3 with reference TRBV28 and TRBJ2-2 gives the whole variable domain DVKVTQSSRYLVKRTGEKVFLECVQDMDHENMFWYRQDPGLGLRLIYFSYDVKMKEKGDIPEGYSVSREKKERFSLILESASTNQTSMYLCASSLSQVLNTGELFFGEGSRLTVL.

The V call is TRBV7-2, the J call TRBJ2-3. Germline CDR1 and CDR2: SGHTA and FQGNSA. This CDR3 comprises 15 residues. The CDR3 spells CASSLGTAYTDTQYF.

The chain links TRBV30 to TRBJ2-5; TCRdb proposes TRBD1, but this gene call is untestable without DNA. The CDR3 has 12 residues. Germline V gene data show CDR1 as GTSNPN and CDR2 as SVGIG (reference sequence). The CDR3 sequence is CAGRQAGETQYF.

J is TRBJ1-1 and V is TRBV28. The CDR3 runs 13 residues. Germline CDR1 reads MDHEN; CDR2 reads SYDVKM. The CDR3 loop reads CASSESLNTEAFF. The variable domain in full, completed from reference TRBV28 and TRBJ1-1, reads DVKVTQSSRYLVKRTGEKVFLECVQDMDHENMFWYRQDPGLGLRLIYFSYDVKMKEKGDIPEGYSVSREKKERFSLILESASTNQTSMYLCASSESLNTEAFFGQGTRLTVV.

This chain connects TRBV5-1 to TRBJ1-1; no DNA is available, so the TRBD1 call from TCRdb remains unchecked. The germline gives CDR1 SGHRS, CDR2 YFSETQ. The CDR3 has 16 amino acids. CDR3 sequence: CASSLTPGSMNTEAFF. The whole variable domain, remainder taken from reference TRBV5-1 and TRBJ1-1, is KAGVTQTPRYLIKTRGQQVTLSCSPISGHRSVSWYQQTPGQGLQFLFEYFSETQRNKGNFPGRFSGRQFSNSRSEMNVSTLELGDSALYLCASSLTPGSMNTEAFFGQGTRLTVV.

V usage is TRBV4-1 and J usage is TRBJ2-1; the TRBD1 assignment by TCRdb is unverifiable without DNA. The CDR3 is 15 residues long. The germline V gene has CDR1 MGHRA and CDR2 YSYEKL. The CDR3 loop is CASSQVAGQGGEQFF.

This sequence joins TRBV5-5 and TRBJ2-5; TCRdb picks TRBD2, but there is no DNA to check that call. The CDR3 runs 15 residues. CDR1 and CDR2 from the germline V gene are SGHKS and YYEKEE (reference sequence). The CDR3 reads CASATSGGPDVTQYF.

This rearrangement joins TRBV5-4 to TRBJ2-1; checking the TCRdb D call of TRBD2 is not possible without DNA. CDR3 length: 16 amino acids. The germline gives CDR1 SGHNT, CDR2 YYREEE (reference sequence). The CDR3 sequence is CASSSRGAGYSNEQFF.

The chain links TRBV6-6 to TRBJ2-7; without DNA, the TCRdb call of TRBD1 cannot be checked. The germline CDR1 and CDR2 sequences are MNHNY and SVGAGI (reference sequence). CDR3 length equals 13 residues. CDR3 residues: CASSFRGRNEQYF.

The gene calls are TRBV7-6 and TRBJ2-1; TCRdb reports TRBD2, a call that lacks DNA to check it against. The germline CDR1 and CDR2 sequences are SGHVS and FNYEAQ. The CDR3 is 14 amino acids. This CDR3 reads CASSYISGESEQFF.

The chain is built from TRBV27 and TRBJ1-2; the TCRdb call, TRBD1, lacks DNA for checking. The germline V gene encodes CDR1 MNHEY and CDR2 SMNVEV (reference sequence). CDR3 size: 15 residues. This CDR3 is CASSFLPNEGYGYTF.

CDR3 sequence: CSASTQVFSYEQYF. V gene TRBV20-1 combines with J gene TRBJ2-7; the D call of TRBD2 rests on TCRdb alone, since no DNA is present to check it. This CDR3 spans 14 amino acids. Germline CDR1 and CDR2: DFQATT and SNEGSKA (reference sequence).

V and J are TRBV20-1 and TRBJ2-3; the TRBD2 assignment by TCRdb is unverifiable without DNA. Germline V gene sequence: CDR1 DFQATT, CDR2 SNEGSKA (reference sequence). The CDR3 is made up of 17 amino acids. The CDR3 is CSASPLSSGSRADTQYF.

The V gene is TRBV24-1, the J gene TRBJ2-1; TCRdb selects TRBD1, and the lack of DNA leaves this call unchecked. Germline loops: CDR1 KGHDR, CDR2 SFDVKD. The CDR3 is made up of 15 amino acids. CDR3 sequence: CATSDPAHSYNEQFF.

The chain recombines TRBV6-5 with TRBJ2-3. From germline, CDR1 is MNHEY and CDR2 SVGAGI. The CDR3 extends over 16 amino acids. CDR3 amino acids: CASSYGGKVGTDTQYF.